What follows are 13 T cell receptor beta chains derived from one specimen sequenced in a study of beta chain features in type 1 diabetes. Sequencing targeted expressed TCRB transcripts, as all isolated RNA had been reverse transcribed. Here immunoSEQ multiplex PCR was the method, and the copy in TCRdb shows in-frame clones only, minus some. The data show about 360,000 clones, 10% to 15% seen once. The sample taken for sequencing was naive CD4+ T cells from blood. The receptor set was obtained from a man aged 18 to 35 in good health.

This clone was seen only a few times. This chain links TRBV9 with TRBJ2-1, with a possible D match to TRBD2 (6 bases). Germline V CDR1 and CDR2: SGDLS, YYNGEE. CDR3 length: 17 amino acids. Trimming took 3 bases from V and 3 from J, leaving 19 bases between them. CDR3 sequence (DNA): TGTGCCAGCAGCGACGACCGATCTAGCGATGTCTACAATGAGCAGTTCTTC. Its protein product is CASSDDRSSDVYNEQFF.

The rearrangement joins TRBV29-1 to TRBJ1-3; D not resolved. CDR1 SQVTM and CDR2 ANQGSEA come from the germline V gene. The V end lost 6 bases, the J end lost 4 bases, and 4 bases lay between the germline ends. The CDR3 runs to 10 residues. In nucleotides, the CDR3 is TGCAGCGTGTCAGGAAACACCATATATTTT. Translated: CSVSGNTIYF.

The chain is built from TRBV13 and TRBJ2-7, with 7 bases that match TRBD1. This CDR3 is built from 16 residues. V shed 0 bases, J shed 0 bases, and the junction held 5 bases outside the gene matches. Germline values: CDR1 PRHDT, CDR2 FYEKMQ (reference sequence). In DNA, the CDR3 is TGTGCCAGCAGCTTAGGTGGGACAGAGGTCTCCTACGAGCAGTACTTC. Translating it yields CASSLGGTEVSYEQYF.

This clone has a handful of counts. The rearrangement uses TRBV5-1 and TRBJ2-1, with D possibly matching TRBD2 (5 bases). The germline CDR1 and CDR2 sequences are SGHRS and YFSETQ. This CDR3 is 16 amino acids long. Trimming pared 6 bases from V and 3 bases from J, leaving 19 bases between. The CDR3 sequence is CASTPGLTTFYNEQFF. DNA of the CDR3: TGCGCCAGCACCCCCGGACTTACAACCTTCTACAATGAGCAGTTCTTC. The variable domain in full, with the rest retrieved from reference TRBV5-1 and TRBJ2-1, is KAGVTQTPRYLIKTRGQQVTLSCSPISGHRSVSWYQQTPGQGLQFLFEYFSETQRNKGNFPGRFSGRQFSNSRSEMNVSTLELGDSALYLCASTPGLTTFYNEQFFGPGTRLTVL.

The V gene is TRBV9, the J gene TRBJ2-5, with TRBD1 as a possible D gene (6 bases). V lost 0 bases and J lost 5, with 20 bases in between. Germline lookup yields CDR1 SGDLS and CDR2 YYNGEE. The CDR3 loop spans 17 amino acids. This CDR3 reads CASSVGGLRGVMETQYF. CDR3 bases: TGTGCCAGCAGCGTAGGGGGGCTCCGAGGAGTTATGGAGACCCAGTACTTC.

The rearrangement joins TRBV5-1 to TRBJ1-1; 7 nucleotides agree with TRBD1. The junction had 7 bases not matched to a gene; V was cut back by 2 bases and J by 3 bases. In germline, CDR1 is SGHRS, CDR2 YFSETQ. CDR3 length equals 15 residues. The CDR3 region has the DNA TGCGCCAGCAGCTTCGGGCAGGGGGTTTACACTGAAGCTTTCTTT. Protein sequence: CASSFGQGVYTEAFF.

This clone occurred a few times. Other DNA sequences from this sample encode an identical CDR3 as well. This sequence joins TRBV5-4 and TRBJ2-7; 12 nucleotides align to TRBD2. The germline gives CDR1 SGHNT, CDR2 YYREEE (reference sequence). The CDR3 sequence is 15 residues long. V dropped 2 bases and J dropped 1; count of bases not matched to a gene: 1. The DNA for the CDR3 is TGTGCCAGCAGCTTAGGACTAGCGGGGTCCTACGAGCAGTACTTC. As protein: CASSLGLAGSYEQYF.

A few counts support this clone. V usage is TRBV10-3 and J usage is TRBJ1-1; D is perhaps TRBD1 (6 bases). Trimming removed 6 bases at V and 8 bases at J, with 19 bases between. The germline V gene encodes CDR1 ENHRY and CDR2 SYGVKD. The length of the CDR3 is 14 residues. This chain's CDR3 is CAIRGGQDWSEAFF. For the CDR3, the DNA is TGTGCCATCAGGGGGGGGCAGGATTGGTCGGAAGCTTTCTTT.

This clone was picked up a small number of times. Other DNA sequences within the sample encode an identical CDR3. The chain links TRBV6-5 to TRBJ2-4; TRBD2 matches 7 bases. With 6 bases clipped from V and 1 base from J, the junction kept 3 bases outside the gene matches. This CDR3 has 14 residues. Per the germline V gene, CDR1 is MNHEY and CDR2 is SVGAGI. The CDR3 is CASRSGGAKNIQYF. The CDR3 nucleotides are TGTGCCAGCAGGTCGGGGGGTGCCAAAAACATTCAGTACTTC.

The CDR3 DNA sequence: TGTGCCAGCTCACCAAGGAGACTAGCGGGAAGTAGAGAGACCCAGTACTTC. The encoded protein is CASSPRRLAGSRETQYF. The chain recombines TRBV18 with TRBJ2-5, with 11 bases identical to TRBD2. Germline V gives CDR1 KGHSH, CDR2 LQKENI. V dropped 2 bases and J dropped 4; count of bases not matched to a gene: 9. This CDR3 comprises 17 residues.

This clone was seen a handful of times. The CDR3 DNA reads as TGTGCCAGCAGTGGCGAAGGGGTTCGGGAAAAACTGTTTTTT. The encoded protein is CASSGEGVREKLFF. The V call is TRBV25-1, the J call TRBJ1-4, with D possibly matching TRBD1 (5 bases). The V gene lost 4 bases and the J gene lost 8 bases, with 14 bases spanning the gap. The CDR3 length is 14 residues. Germline V gene lookup returns CDR1 MGHDK and CDR2 SYGVNS. Drawing the rest from reference TRBV25-1 and TRBJ1-4, the complete variable domain is EADIYQTPRYLVIGTGKKITLECSQTMGHDKMYWYQQDPGMELHLIHYSYGVNSTEKGDLSSESTVSRIRTEHFPLTLESARPSHTSQYLCASSGEGVREKLFFGSGTQLSVL.

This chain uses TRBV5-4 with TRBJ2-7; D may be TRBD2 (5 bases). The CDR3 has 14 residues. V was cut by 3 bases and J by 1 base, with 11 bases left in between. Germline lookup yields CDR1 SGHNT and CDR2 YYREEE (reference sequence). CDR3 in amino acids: CASSSASSSYEQYF. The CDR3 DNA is TGTGCCAGCAGCTCGGCTAGCAGTTCCTACGAGCAGTACTTC.

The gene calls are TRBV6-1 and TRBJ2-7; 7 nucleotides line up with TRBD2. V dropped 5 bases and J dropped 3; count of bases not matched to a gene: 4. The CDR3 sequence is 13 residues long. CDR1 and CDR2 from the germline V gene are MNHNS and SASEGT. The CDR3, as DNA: TGTGCCAGCAGTAGGGAGGGAAGCTACGAGCAGTACTTC. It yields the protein CASSREGSYEQYF.